This T cell receptor beta chain was recovered during a study of molecular identifiers for immune sequencing clone quantification. At the level of the study: For replicates, RNA isolated from 20,000 or 100,000 naive CD8 cells was divided into five portions, of which four were sequenced.

With RNA at 10%, 30% or 50%, naive CD8 libraries came from roughly 18,000 to 920,000 sorted cells. As CD8+CD4-CCR7+CD45RA+ cells, naive CD8 T cells were sorted. The bulk TCR libraries were made with methods described before and with listed TCR primers. TCRdb re-called the PCR reads with MiXCR, one entry per CDR3 protein. The table lists some 680,000 distinct CDR3 sequences, roughly 25% of them singletons. Germline V gives CDR1 LGHDT, CDR2 YNNKEL (reference sequence). There are 13 residues in the CDR3. V dropped 0 bases and J dropped 4 bases, with 5 bases sitting between them. This clonotype appeared many times.

The rearrangement links TRBV3-1 to TRBJ2-3; no firm D call. The TCR sequence derives from a human donor in good health. Some libraries in this study had Jurkat cell RNA spiked in. The sequenced sample was naive CD8+ T cells from blood, with Jurkat cell RNA spiked in. Stated subset: FACS-sorted CD8+CD4-CCR7+CD45RA+ naive T cells. This CDR3 is CASSQEEADTQYF. CDR3 DNA: TGTGCCAGCAGCCAAGAAGAGGCAGATACGCAGTATTTT.